A single sample is the source of the 22 T cell receptor beta chains below, sequenced in a study of shared clonotypes between healthy human individuals. CD8 cells classed as naive were CD45RO-negative and positively selected for CCR7, excluding terminally differentiated effector memory CD45RA+ cells. Produced via immunoSEQ multiplex PCR; TCRdb's table is partial and in-frame only. Counted here are hundreds of thousands of clones, roughly 92% occurring once; the ten biggest clones make up 24%. The sample comprised naive CD8+ T cells sorted from blood. Source of these receptors: a man aged 30 to 39 in good health.

The chain employs TRBV2 and TRBJ2-7, with D unresolved. The CDR3 runs to 15 residues. CDR1 is SNHLY and CDR2 is FYNNEI in the germline V gene. V lost 3 bases and J 3 bases, leaving 15 bases between the germline ends. CDR3 protein: CASSEDGATDYEQYF. As DNA, the CDR3 is TGTGCCAGCAGTGAGGATGGAGCCACAGACTACGAGCAGTACTTC.

The V gene is TRBV7-8, the J gene TRBJ2-1; 11 bases are a match to TRBD2. Germline V gene lookup returns CDR1 SGHVS and CDR2 FQNEAQ. This CDR3 is 15 amino acids long. The ends lost 1 base at V and 8 bases at J; junction bases unmatched: 4. The CDR3 sequence is CASSLELAGVYEQFF. CDR3 DNA: TGTGCCAGCAGCTTAGAACTAGCGGGAGTCTATGAGCAGTTCTTC.

The V and J genes are TRBV7-6 and TRBJ2-1; 7 bases are shared with TRBD2. V dropped 0 bases and J dropped 8; count of bases not matched to a gene: 4. The germline gives CDR1 SGHVS, CDR2 FNYEAQ. This CDR3 is built from 14 residues. CDR3 sequence reads: CASSLAGGVDEQFF. Here the CDR3 DNA reads TGTGCCAGCAGCTTAGCGGGAGGGGTCGATGAGCAGTTCTTC.

V is TRBV9 and J is TRBJ1-1, with a possible D match to TRBD1 (6 bases). CDR1 is SGDLS and CDR2 is YYNGEE in the germline V gene. The CDR3 is 14 residues long. V was trimmed by 0 bases and J by 4 bases, leaving 10 bases between them. The CDR3 loop is CASSVDGGRTEAFF. CDR3 DNA sequence: TGTGCCAGCAGCGTAGATGGGGGGCGCACTGAAGCTTTCTTT.

The CDR3 is CASSQGTSGFYEQYF. CDR3 coding DNA: TGCGCCAGCAGCCAGGGGACTAGCGGGTTCTACGAGCAGTACTTC. The V and J genes are TRBV4-1 and TRBJ2-7; 12 nucleotides agree with TRBD2. Losses at the gene ends were 3 bases for V and 3 bases for J; bases not matched to a gene: 3. The CDR3 extends over 15 amino acids. Germline V lookup: CDR1 MGHRA, CDR2 YSYEKL.

The chain uses TRBV5-5 and TRBJ1-3; tentative D call: TRBD1 (5 bases). With 3 bases removed from V and 7 bases from J, the gap between germline ends came to 20 bases. Germline assignment: CDR1 SGHKS and CDR2 YYEKEE (reference sequence). The CDR3 totals 16 residues. CDR3 DNA: TGTGCCAGCAGCTCACCGGGAACCGGAAAGGGGAACACCATATATTTT. It codes for CASSSPGTGKGNTIYF.

Written as DNA, the CDR3 is TGTGCCAGCCGGGACAACTTCTACAATGAGCAGTTCTTC. Translating gives CASRDNFYNEQFF. The genes are TRBV9 and TRBJ2-1; D is perhaps TRBD1 (6 bases). Germline V lookup: CDR1 SGDLS, CDR2 YYNGEE. CDR3 size: 13 residues. V lost 7 bases and J lost 3, with 11 bases in between.

This clone came up many times. This chain connects TRBV10-3 to TRBJ1-1; 8 nucleotides agree with TRBD1. V was clipped by 9 bases and J by 1 base; unmatched bases: 7. The CDR3 is made up of 14 amino acids. Germline-derived CDR1 and CDR2 are ENHRY and SYGVKD. CDR3 coding DNA: TGTGCCATGGATACCGGGACAGGGAACACTGAAGCTTTCTTT. This encodes CAMDTGTGNTEAFF.

This chain connects TRBV27 to TRBJ2-2; perhaps TRBD1 as D (5 bases). This CDR3 spans 15 amino acids. Per the germline V gene, CDR1 is MNHEY and CDR2 is SMNVEV (reference sequence). The V gene lost 4 bases and the J gene lost 1 base, with 10 bases spanning the gap. Here the CDR3 reads CASSYLQGNTGELFF. The CDR3 region has the DNA TGTGCCAGCAGTTATCTCCAGGGGAACACCGGGGAGCTGTTTTTT.

The chain links TRBV6-5 to TRBJ2-7; D remains ambiguous. The CDR3 loop spans 11 amino acids. Germline V gene data show CDR1 as MNHEY and CDR2 as SVGAGI. Between the trimmed V and J ends, which lost 2 bases and 3 bases, there was a span of 2 bases. The CDR3 DNA is TGTGCCAGCAGTTACCTCTACGAGCAGTACTTC. This translates into CASSYLYEQYF.

CDR3 DNA sequence: TGTGCCAGCAGTTTAGGGCGACAGGAAAACACTGAAGCTTTCTTT. This codes for CASSLGRQENTEAFF. This chain links TRBV28 with TRBJ1-1; TRBD1 is a possible D gene (6 bases). This CDR3 is built from 15 residues. Trimming stripped 2 bases from V and 2 bases from J, with 12 bases between. From germline, CDR1 is MDHEN and CDR2 SYDVKM.

The chain joins TRBV5-4 to TRBJ1-1; no clear D. The CDR3 contains 17 residues. Per the germline V gene, CDR1 is SGHNT and CDR2 is YYREEE (reference sequence). V shed 0 bases and J shed 5 bases, with 20 bases lying between them. The CDR3 sequence is CASSLEVGSYDETEAFF. Here the CDR3 DNA reads TGTGCCAGCAGCTTGGAAGTAGGTTCCTATGATGAGACTGAAGCTTTCTTT.

The chain couples TRBV28 to TRBJ1-2; TRBD1 is a possible D gene (5 bases). Per germline, CDR1 MDHEN and CDR2 SYDVKM. V gave up 3 bases and J gave up 4 bases, with 9 bases separating them. This CDR3 region has 13 residues. The CDR3 spells CASSLGRIYGYTF. In DNA, the CDR3 is TGTGCCAGCAGTTTGGGACGGATCTATGGCTACACCTTC.

This sequence joins TRBV6-1 and TRBJ1-5; D not resolved. The CDR3 runs 16 residues. Trimming pared 1 base from V and 4 bases from J, leaving 14 bases between. Looked up from germline, CDR1 is MNHNS and CDR2 is SASEGT. This chain's CDR3 is CASSEGRGDVNQPQHF. CDR3 nucleotides: TGTGCCAGCAGTGAAGGGCGGGGAGACGTGAATCAGCCCCAGCATTTT.

The chain couples TRBV7-7 to TRBJ2-5; 9 positions match TRBD1. The length of the CDR3 is 15 residues. With V trimmed by 4 bases and J by 5 bases, 8 bases remained unmatched. Germline V lookup: CDR1 SSHAT, CDR2 FNYEAQ (reference sequence). The CDR3 DNA reads TGTGCCAGCAGCTCGACAGGGGGATCCCAGGAGACCCAGTACTTC. Its protein product is CASSSTGGSQETQYF.

J is TRBJ1-3 and V is TRBV7-9; D remains ambiguous. Looked up from germline, CDR1 is SEHNR and CDR2 is FQNEAQ (reference sequence). V lost 5 bases and J lost 0, with 11 bases in between. This CDR3 has 15 amino acids. The CDR3 DNA reads as TGTGCCAGCAGCGACACGGACCGCTCTGGAAACACCATATATTTT. Translated: CASSDTDRSGNTIYF.

This clone was seen just once. The gene calls are TRBV5-4 and TRBJ1-3; possibly TRBD1 for D (5 bases). Germline lookup yields CDR1 SGHNT and CDR2 YYREEE (reference sequence). The CDR3 loop spans 14 amino acids. The V end was cut by 3 bases, the J end by 3 bases, with 10 bases between. CDR3 nucleotides: TGTGCCAGCAGCTACGACAGAGTTGGAAACACCATATATTTT. The encoded protein is CASSYDRVGNTIYF.

The chain carries TRBV5-1 and TRBJ2-1; 9 bases map to TRBD2. The ends lost 0 bases at V and 2 bases at J; junction bases unmatched: 9. The CDR3 totals 18 residues. The germline V gene has CDR1 SGHRS and CDR2 YFSETQ. CDR3 amino acids: CASSLGVGGRGPYNEQFF. The CDR3 coding sequence is TGCGCCAGCAGCTTGGGAGTTGGCGGGAGGGGGCCCTACAATGAGCAGTTCTTC.

The rearrangement links TRBV19 to TRBJ1-2; perhaps TRBD1 as D (6 bases). CDR1 LNHDA and CDR2 SQIVND come from the germline V gene (reference sequence). V lost 2 bases to trimming and J lost 3 bases, with 22 bases between them. CDR3 size: 18 residues. CDR3 sequence (DNA): TGTGCCAGTAGTATATCCGTGCGTCGCTTACAGGGCGACTATGGCTACACCTTC. It translates to CASSISVRRLQGDYGYTF. Drawing the rest from reference TRBV19 and TRBJ1-2, the complete variable domain is DGGITQSPKYLFRKEGQNVTLSCEQNLNHDAMYWYRQDPGQGLRLIYYSQIVNDFQKGDIAEGYSVSREKKESFPLTVTSAQKNPTAFYLCASSISVRRLQGDYGYTFGSGTRLTVV.

The rearrangement uses TRBV25-1 and TRBJ2-1; 12 bases map to TRBD2. V gave up 4 bases and J gave up 7 bases; unmatched junction bases: 11. Germline CDR1 is MGHDK and CDR2 is SYGVNS. CDR3 length: 17 residues. CDR3 amino acids: CASSGLAGEPRWNEQFF. The CDR3, as DNA: TGTGCCAGCAGTGGACTAGCGGGAGAACCCCGCTGGAATGAGCAGTTCTTC.

The V and J genes are TRBV20-1 and TRBJ2-5; D is uncertain. The V end was cut by 1 base, the J end by 11 bases, with 11 bases between. The CDR3 contains 11 residues. Germline loops: CDR1 DFQATT, CDR2 SNEGSKA (reference sequence). The CDR3 DNA follows: TGCAGTGCTAGAGTAAAGGTGTATCAGTACTTC. Translating gives CSARVKVYQYF.

The chain links TRBV7-6 to TRBJ2-7; perhaps TRBD2 as D (5 bases). V was pared by 1 base and J by 3 bases, with 16 bases between. Germline-derived CDR1 and CDR2 are SGHVS and FNYEAQ. There are 16 residues in the CDR3. The CDR3 here is CASSLGSRGGGYEQYF. The CDR3 region has the DNA TGTGCCAGCAGCTTAGGGTCTCGAGGCGGAGGCTACGAGCAGTACTTC.